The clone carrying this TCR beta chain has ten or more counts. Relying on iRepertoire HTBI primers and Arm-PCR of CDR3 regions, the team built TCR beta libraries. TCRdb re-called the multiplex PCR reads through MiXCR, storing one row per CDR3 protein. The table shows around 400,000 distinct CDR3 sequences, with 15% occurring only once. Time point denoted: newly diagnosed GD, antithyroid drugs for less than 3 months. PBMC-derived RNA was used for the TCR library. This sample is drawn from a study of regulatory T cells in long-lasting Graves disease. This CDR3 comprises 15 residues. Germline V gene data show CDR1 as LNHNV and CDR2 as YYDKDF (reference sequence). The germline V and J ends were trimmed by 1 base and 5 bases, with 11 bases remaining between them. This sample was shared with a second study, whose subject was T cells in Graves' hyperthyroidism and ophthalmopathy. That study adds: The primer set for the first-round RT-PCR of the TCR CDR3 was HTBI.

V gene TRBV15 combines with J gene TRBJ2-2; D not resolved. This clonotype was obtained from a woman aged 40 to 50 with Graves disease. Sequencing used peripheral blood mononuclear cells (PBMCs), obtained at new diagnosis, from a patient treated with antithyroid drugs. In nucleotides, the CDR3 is TGTGCCACCAGCAGAGCGGGTCTCCAGACCGGGGAGCTGTTTTTT. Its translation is CATSRAGLQTGELFF.